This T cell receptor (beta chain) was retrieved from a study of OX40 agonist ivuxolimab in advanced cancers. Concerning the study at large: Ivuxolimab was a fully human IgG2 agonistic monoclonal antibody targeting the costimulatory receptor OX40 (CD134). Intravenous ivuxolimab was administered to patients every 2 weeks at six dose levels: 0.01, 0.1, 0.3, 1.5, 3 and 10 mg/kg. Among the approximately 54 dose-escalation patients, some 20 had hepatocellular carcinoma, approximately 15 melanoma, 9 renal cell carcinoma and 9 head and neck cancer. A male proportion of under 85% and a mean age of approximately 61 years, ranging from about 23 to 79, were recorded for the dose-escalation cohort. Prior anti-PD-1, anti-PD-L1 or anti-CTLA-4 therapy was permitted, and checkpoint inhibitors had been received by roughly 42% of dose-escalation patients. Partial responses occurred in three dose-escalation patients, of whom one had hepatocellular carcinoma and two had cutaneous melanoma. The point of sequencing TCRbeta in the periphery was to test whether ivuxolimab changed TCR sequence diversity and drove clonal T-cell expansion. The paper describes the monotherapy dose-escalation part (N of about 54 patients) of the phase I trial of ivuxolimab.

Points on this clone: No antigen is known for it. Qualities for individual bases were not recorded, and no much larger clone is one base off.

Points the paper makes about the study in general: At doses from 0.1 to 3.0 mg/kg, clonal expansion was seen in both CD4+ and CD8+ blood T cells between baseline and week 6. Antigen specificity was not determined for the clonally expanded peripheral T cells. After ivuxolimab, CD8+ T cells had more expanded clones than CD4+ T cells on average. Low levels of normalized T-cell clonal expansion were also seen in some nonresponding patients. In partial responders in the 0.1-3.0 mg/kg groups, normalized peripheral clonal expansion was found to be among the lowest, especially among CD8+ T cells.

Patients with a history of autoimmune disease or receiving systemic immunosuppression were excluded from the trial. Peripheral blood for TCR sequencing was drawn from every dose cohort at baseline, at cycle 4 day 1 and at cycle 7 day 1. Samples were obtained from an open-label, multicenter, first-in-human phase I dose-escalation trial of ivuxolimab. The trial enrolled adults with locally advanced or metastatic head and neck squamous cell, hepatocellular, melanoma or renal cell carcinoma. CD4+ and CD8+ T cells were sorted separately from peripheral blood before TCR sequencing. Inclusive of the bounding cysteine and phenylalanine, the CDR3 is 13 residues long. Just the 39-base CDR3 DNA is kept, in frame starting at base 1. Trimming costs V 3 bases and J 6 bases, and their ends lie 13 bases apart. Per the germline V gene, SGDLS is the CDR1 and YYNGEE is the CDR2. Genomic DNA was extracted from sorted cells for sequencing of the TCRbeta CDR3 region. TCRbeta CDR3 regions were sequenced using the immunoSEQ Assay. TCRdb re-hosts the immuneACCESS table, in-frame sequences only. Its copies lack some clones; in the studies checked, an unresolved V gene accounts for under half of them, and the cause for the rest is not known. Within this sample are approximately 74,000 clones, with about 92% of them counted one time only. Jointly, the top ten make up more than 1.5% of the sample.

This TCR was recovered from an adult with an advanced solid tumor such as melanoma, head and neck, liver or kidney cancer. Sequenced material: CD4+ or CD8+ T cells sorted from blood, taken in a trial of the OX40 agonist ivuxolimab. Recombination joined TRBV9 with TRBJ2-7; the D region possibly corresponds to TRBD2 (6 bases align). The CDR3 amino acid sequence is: CASSAGTFREQYF. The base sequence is TGTGCCAGCAGCGCCGGGACTTTTCGCGAGCAGTACTTC.